One sample yielded the 14 T cell receptor beta chains listed below, sequenced in a study of cytomegalovirus exposure and HLA in healthy donors. With 60 Vbeta and 13 Jbeta primers, the PCR was carried out. Produced via immunoSEQ multiplex PCR; TCRdb's table is partial and in-frame only. Seen here are about 140,000 clones, roughly 70% observed once, and the top ten hold less than 4.5%. Sequenced input: PBMCs. These receptors were collected from a man in his fifties or sixties in good health and CMV-seropositive.

The J gene is TRBJ1-2, the V gene TRBV9; D ambiguous. CDR1 is SGDLS and CDR2 is YYNGEE in the germline V gene. V lost 0 bases to trimming and J lost 9 bases, with 6 bases between them. This CDR3 comprises 11 residues. CDR3 nucleotides: TGTGCCAGCAGCGTAGCCCGTCGCTACACCTTC. Residues: CASSVARRYTF.

A note on this clone: Its ends do not fully match the called genes, so a read error is possible. The chain is built from TRBV7-9 and TRBJ1-2; the match to TRBD1 covers 11 bases. Germline CDR1 is SEHNR and CDR2 is FQNEAQ (reference sequence). The CDR3 covers 18 residues. The CDR3 nucleotides are TGTTCCAGCAGCTTAAATGGGGTAGGGGACAGGGGGAACTATGGCTACACCTTC. This translates into CSSSLNGVGDRGNYGYTF.

The chain couples TRBV7-3 to TRBJ2-5, with 9 bases fitting TRBD2. Germline lookup yields CDR1 SGHTA and CDR2 FQGTGA. The trim removed 2 bases at V and 5 bases at J, leaving 9 bases unmatched. This CDR3 has 16 residues. The CDR3 sequence: CASSLGAGGSRETQYF. Here the CDR3 DNA reads TGTGCCAGCAGCTTAGGAGCGGGGGGCTCGAGGGAGACCCAGTACTTC.

The chain recombines TRBV9 with TRBJ1-1, with a weak D call TRBD1 (6 bases). Per germline, CDR1 SGDLS and CDR2 YYNGEE. The V end was cut by 0 bases, the J end by 7 bases, with 7 bases between. The CDR3 covers 12 residues. The CDR3 loop is CASSVDRDEAFF. CDR3 sequence (DNA): TGTGCCAGCAGCGTAGACAGGGATGAAGCTTTCTTT.

This CDR3 is CASSGSLGAQRYEQYF. The DNA for the CDR3 is TGTGCCAGCAGCGGGTCCCTGGGGGCGCAGCGGTACGAGCAGTACTTC. This chain uses TRBV5-4 with TRBJ2-7; a weak D match, TRBD1 (6 bases). Germline V gene sequence: CDR1 SGHNT, CDR2 YYREEE (reference sequence). The CDR3 is 16 amino acids. The germline V and J ends were trimmed by 4 bases and 4 bases, with 21 bases remaining between them.

V usage is TRBV6-6 and J usage is TRBJ2-2; D is perhaps TRBD1 (5 bases). V lost 0 bases, J lost 6 bases, and 11 bases lay in between. The CDR3 has 15 residues. CDR1 is MNHNY and CDR2 is SVGAGI in the germline V gene (reference sequence). The CDR3 sequence is CASSYSSGKAGELFF. The CDR3 region has the DNA TGTGCCAGCAGTTACTCTTCAGGGAAGGCCGGGGAGCTGTTTTTT.

The rearrangement uses TRBV6-1 and TRBJ2-7, with 7 bases that match TRBD1. The CDR3 runs 15 residues. Germline V gene data show CDR1 as MNHNS and CDR2 as SASEGT. Trimming at V came to 5 bases and at J to 0 bases, leaving 7 bases not matched to a gene. The CDR3 DNA reads TGTGCCAGCAGTCACCCGGGACAGAACTCCTACGAGCAGTACTTC. Amino acid sequence: CASSHPGQNSYEQYF.

This chain joins TRBV6-1 and TRBJ1-1; tentative D call: TRBD1 (5 bases). CDR1 is MNHNS and CDR2 is SASEGT in the germline V gene. Deletions cut 4 bases from V and 6 bases from J, with 9 bases between. The CDR3 extends over 12 amino acids. The CDR3 sequence is CASSVQGAEAFF. For the CDR3, the DNA is TGTGCCAGCAGTGTCCAGGGTGCTGAAGCTTTCTTT.

The chain joins TRBV11-2 to TRBJ2-7, with TRBD2 matching over 13 bases. V shed 5 bases and J 5 bases; nucleotides not matched to a gene: 6. Germline V CDR1 and CDR2: SGHAT, FQNNGV. The CDR3 length is 15 residues. CDR3 coding DNA: TGTGCCAGCAGCCAGGGGACTAGCGGGACTCACGAGCAGTACTTC. Protein sequence: CASSQGTSGTHEQYF. Supplemented by reference TRBV11-2 and TRBJ2-7, the full variable domain reads EAGVAQSPRYKIIEKRQSVAFWCNPISGHATLYWYQQILGQGPKLLIQFQNNGVVDDSQLPKDRFSAERLKGVDSTLKIQPAKLEDSAVYLCASSQGTSGTHEQYFGPGTRLTVT.

J is TRBJ1-2 and V is TRBV7-2, with D hard to call. Germline V CDR1 and CDR2: SGHTA, FQGNSA. This CDR3 has 15 residues. The V end lost 5 bases, the J end lost 2 bases, and 15 bases lay between the germline ends. As DNA, the CDR3 is TGTGCCAGCAGCCAACCGGAGGGAGGAAACTATGGCTACACCTTC. Its protein is CASSQPEGGNYGYTF. The full variable domain, its missing parts supplied by reference TRBV7-2 and TRBJ1-2, is GAGVSQSPSNKVTEKGKDVELRCDPISGHTALYWYRQSLGQGLEFLIYFQGNSAPDKSGLPSDRFSAERTGGSVSTLTIQRTQQEDSAVYLCASSQPEGGNYGYTFGSGTRLTVV.

This sequence joins TRBV7-6 and TRBJ2-2; 8 bases agree with TRBD2. Germline V lookup: CDR1 SGHVS, CDR2 FNYEAQ. This CDR3 has 17 amino acids. V was pared by 5 bases and J by 2 bases, with 10 bases of the junction left unmatched. The CDR3 DNA reads TGTGCCAGCAGCCCCGCGGGAGGTAGCGGCAACACCGGGGAGCTGTTTTTT. Encoded protein: CASSPAGGSGNTGELFF.

The chain carries TRBV2 and TRBJ1-1; D might be TRBD1 (5 bases). Germline CDR1 SNHLY, CDR2 FYNNEI. This CDR3 spans 14 amino acids. Trimming pared 6 bases from V and 4 bases from J, leaving 15 bases between. DNA for the CDR3: TGTGCCAGCAGACCCGTGGGGGAGGGCACTGAAGCTTTCTTT. Its protein is CASRPVGEGTEAFF.

The gene calls are TRBV19 and TRBJ2-7; D unresolved. The CDR3 has 13 residues. Germline V gene data show CDR1 as LNHDA and CDR2 as SQIVND (reference sequence). The germline V and J ends were trimmed by 5 bases and 4 bases, with 12 bases remaining between them. The CDR3 sequence is CASSGPGWYEQYF. CDR3 nucleotide sequence: TGTGCCAGTAGTGGTCCAGGTTGGTACGAGCAGTACTTC.

This clone has only a few counts. The J gene is TRBJ2-3, the V gene TRBV5-4; the D gene is possibly TRBD2 (6 bases). This CDR3 spans 13 amino acids. V lost 7 bases to trimming and J lost 3 bases, with 12 bases between them. From germline, CDR1 is SGHNT and CDR2 YYREEE (reference sequence). The DNA for the CDR3 is TGTGCCAGCGAGATGGGAGGAACAGATACGCAGTATTTT. Translation: CASEMGGTDTQYF.